The following is a T cell receptor beta chain sequence with its context. With V trimmed by 3 bases and J by 1 base, 1 base remained unmatched. The CDR3 covers 16 residues. Germline CDR1 SGDLS, CDR2 YYNGEE. Methods used by the authors: Scientists estimated how many nucleated cells there were by amplifying reference gene primers. Assay used: immunoSEQ multiplex PCR; TCRdb lists only in-frame clones, some missing. The V and J calls and the clone size are those of that table, but D and trimming were determined from the DNA. The data contain just over 650,000 clones, about 90% of them singletons. The data originate from a study of blood T cell repertoires in COVID-19. Turning to the study itself: Acute and convalescent COVID-19 specimens originated in the United States, Italy and Spain. PBMCs, B-cell-depleted T cells, or T cells were the source of the cDNA or gDNA that made up the material.

Sequencing input: peripheral blood. The J gene is TRBJ2-2, the V gene TRBV9; 12 nucleotides agree with TRBD2. The sequence was collected from a young woman with acute or convalescent COVID-19. The CDR3 DNA is TGTGCCAGCAGCGGACTAGCGGGGGTGAACACCGGGGAGCTGTTTTTT. Translating gives CASSGLAGVNTGELFF.